This note documents a single T cell receptor beta chain sequence. The target antigen is unknown. The sample is drawn from a study of cytomegalovirus exposure and HLA in healthy donors. General study findings and limits: In vitro experiments confirmed that a few CMV-associated chains were specific for CMV antigens.

The protocol was immunoSEQ multiplex PCR, while the TCRdb copy is restricted to in-frame clones and leaves out a portion. This table has roughly 230,000 clones, roughly 88% appearing once. V was trimmed by 10 bases and J by 2 bases, leaving 12 bases between them. The germline CDR1 and CDR2 sequences are MNHNY and SVGAGI (reference sequence). The CDR3 has 12 amino acids. The TCR sequence derives from a woman in her 30s in good health and CMV-seronegative. The chain recombines TRBV6-6 with TRBJ2-7; D not resolved. The sample consisted of PBMCs. CDR3 DNA sequence: TGTGCCACCGCCCGGATGCCCTACGAGCAGTACTTC. Translation: CATARMPYEQYF.